Listed below are T cell receptor beta chains from one sample, sequenced in a study of vaccination and CD4 T cells after COVID-19. MiXCR, run by TCRdb on the PCR reads, gives a single entry per CDR3 protein. This table holds about 23,000 distinct CDR3 sequences, roughly 44% found once. These receptors' targets are unknown. Sequencing used CD4+ T cells from blood, cultured in vitro, obtained before SARS-CoV-2 vaccination. The receptor set was obtained from a human donor who received a COVID-19 vaccine. Both conserved end residues are part of each CDR3. D genes are given only for firm matches. Only some rows state a clone size, as once, few, many or a class for expanded clones.

V gene	clone size	J gene	D gene	CDR3 length	CDR3 protein	CDR3 DNA
TRBV20-1	NA	TRBJ2-1	NA	15	CSARDGKLVSDEQFF	TGCAGTGCTAGAGATGGGAAACTAGTCTCGGATGAGCAGTTCTTC
TRBV2	few	TRBJ2-7	NA	13	CASSYDRTYEQYF	TGTGCCAGCAGTTACGATCGAACCTACGAGCAGTACTTC
TRBV2	NA	TRBJ1-3	NA	14	CASRLRSSGNTIYF	TGTGCCAGCCGTTTAAGGAGCTCTGGAAACACCATATATTTT
TRBV12-3/TRBV12-4	NA	TRBJ2-2	TRBD2	18	CASSLEGGGVANTGELFF	TGTGCCAGCAGTTTAGAAGGCGGGGGGGTGGCGAACACCGGGGAGCTGTTTTTT
TRBV7-2	NA	TRBJ2-3	TRBD1	15	CASSLRTGGQDTQYF	TGTGCCAGCAGCTTAAGGACAGGGGGCCAAGATACGCAGTATTTT
TRBV7-9	NA	TRBJ1-1	NA	13	CASSTDWNTEAFF	TGTGCCAGCAGCACGGACTGGAACACTGAAGCTTTCTTT
TRBV5-4	NA	TRBJ2-2	NA	15	CASSRTRENTGELFF	TGTGCCAGCAGCCGGACGCGGGAGAACACCGGGGAGCTGTTTTTT
TRBV6-5	few	TRBJ1-6	NA	14	CASSLGVINSPLHF	TGTGCCAGCAGTTTGGGGGTAATCAATTCACCCCTCCACTTT
TRBV15	NA	TRBJ2-5	NA	16	CATSRDKRIGSKTQYF	TGTGCCACCAGCAGAGATAAGAGGATTGGTTCAAAGACCCAGTACTTC
TRBV2	NA	TRBJ1-5	TRBD1	20	CASSEAPDRAFEKNNQPQHF	TGTGCCAGCAGTGAAGCGCCGGACAGGGCTTTCGAGAAAAACAATCAGCCCCAGCATTTT
TRBV2	NA	TRBJ1-2	TRBD1	21	CASSPIGTRDSLSHSYYGYTF	TGTGCCAGCAGCCCAATTGGGACTCGGGACAGCCTATCCCACTCATACTATGGCTACACCTTC
TRBV6-1	few	TRBJ2-5	TRBD2	13	CASSSGGTETQYF	TGTGCCAGCAGCTCCGGGGGGACAGAGACCCAGTACTTC